The rows below give T cell receptor beta chains drawn from one sample of a study of T-cell reconstitution after alpha-beta-depleted transplantation in children. One entry per CDR3 protein results from TCRdb running MiXCR on the PCR reads. The sample includes fewer than 550,000 distinct CDR3 sequences, roughly a tenth of them seen just once. The sample in question was PBMCs from the stem cell graft donor, obtained from the stem cell graft. The receptor set was obtained from a human donor who donated a stem cell graft to a child with acute myeloid leukemia. CDR3s include the opening cysteine and the closing phenylalanine or tryptophan. The D gene is left open where the match is weak. Rows may omit the clone size; those that give it use once, few, many or a size class.

v_call	j_call	clone_size	d_call	cdr3_nt	cdr3_aa
TRBV9	TRBJ2-1	many	TRBD2	TGTGCCAGCAGCGAGAGCGGGGTCTACAATGAGCAGTTCTTC	CASSESGVYNEQFF
TRBV2	TRBJ2-5	few	.	TGTGCCAGCAGTGAATCTGTACTCACCCAAGAGACCCAGTACTTC	CASSESVLTQETQYF
TRBV10-3	TRBJ1-1	few	.	TGTGCCATCAGTGACCACCGTGGGCAGAACACTGAAGCTTTCTTT	CAISDHRGQNTEAFF
TRBV20-1	TRBJ1-5	few	.	TGCAGTGCTAGAGATCCAGTTGTGAATCAGCCCCAGCATTTT	CSARDPVVNQPQHF
TRBV4-1	TRBJ2-2	.	.	TGCGCCAGCAGCCAACCGTCGAACACCGGGGAGCTGTTTTTT	CASSQPSNTGELFF
TRBV9	TRBJ2-4	many	.	TGTGCCAGCAGCGCAGGCACTTTAGGCAAAAACATTCAGTACTTC	CASSAGTLGKNIQYF
TRBV5-1	TRBJ2-3	few	.	TGCGCCAGCAGCTCCGCTTCACCAGATACGCAGTATTTT	CASSSASPDTQYF
TRBV5-5	TRBJ2-7	few	.	TGTGCCAGCAGATCCCGGGACCTCCCAGGGGAGCAGTACTTC	CASRSRDLPGEQYF
TRBV11-2	TRBJ1-4	few	.	TGTGCCAGCAGCTTCATAGCCCAGACAGTACATAATGAAAAACTGTTTTTT	CASSFIAQTVHNEKLFF
TRBV7-3	TRBJ2-1	.	TRBD1	TGTGCCAGCAGCTCAACCCCTATACAGGGGAATGAGCAGTTCTTC	CASSSTPIQGNEQFF
TRBV5-1	TRBJ1-1	few	.	TGCGCCAGCAGCTTGACTTTCGGGAACACTGAAGCTTTCTTT	CASSLTFGNTEAFF